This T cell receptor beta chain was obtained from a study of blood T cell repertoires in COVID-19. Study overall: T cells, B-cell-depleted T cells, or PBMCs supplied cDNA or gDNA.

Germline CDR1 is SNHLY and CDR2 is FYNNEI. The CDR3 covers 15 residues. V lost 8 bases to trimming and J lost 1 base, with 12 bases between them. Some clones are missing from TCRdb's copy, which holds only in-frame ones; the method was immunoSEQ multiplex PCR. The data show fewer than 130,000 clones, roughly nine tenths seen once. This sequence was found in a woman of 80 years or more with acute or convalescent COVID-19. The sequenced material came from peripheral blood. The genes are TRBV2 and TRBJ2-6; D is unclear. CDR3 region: CASQLTQSGANVLTF. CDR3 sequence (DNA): TGTGCCAGCCAGTTGACACAGTCTGGGGCCAACGTCCTGACTTTC.